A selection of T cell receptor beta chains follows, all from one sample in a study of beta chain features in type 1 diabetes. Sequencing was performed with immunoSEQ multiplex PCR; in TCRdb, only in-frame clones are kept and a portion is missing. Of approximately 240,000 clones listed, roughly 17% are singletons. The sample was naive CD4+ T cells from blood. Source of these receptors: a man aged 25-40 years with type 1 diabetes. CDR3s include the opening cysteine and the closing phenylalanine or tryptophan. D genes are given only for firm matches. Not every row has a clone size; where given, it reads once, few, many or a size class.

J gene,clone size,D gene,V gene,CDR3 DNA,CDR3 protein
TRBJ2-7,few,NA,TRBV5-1,TGCGCCAGCAGCCCCCACCTCGGACAGGGGGCAGCGGGAGGGCCTTACGAGCAGTACTTC,CASSPHLGQGAAGGPYEQYF
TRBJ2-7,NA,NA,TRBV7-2,TGTGCCAGCAGCTTAGACGCTCGTTCCTACGAGCAGTACTTC,CASSLDARSYEQYF
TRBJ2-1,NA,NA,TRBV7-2,TGTGCCAGCAGCCCTAGTCTTTCCAATGAGCAGTTCTTC,CASSPSLSNEQFF
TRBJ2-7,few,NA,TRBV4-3,TGCGCCAGCAGCCAAAATTGGGGAGGAGCCTACGAGCAGTACTTC,CASSQNWGGAYEQYF
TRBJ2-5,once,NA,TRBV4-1,TGCGCCAGCAGCCAAGATCCCCCACGCCAGTACTTC,CASSQDPPRQYF
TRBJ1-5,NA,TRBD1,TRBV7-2,TGTGCCAGCAGCCTGGGACAGGGCAATCAGCCCCAGCATTTT,CASSLGQGNQPQHF
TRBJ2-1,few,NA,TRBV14,TGTGCCAGCAGCCAAGACGCCTACAATGAGCAGTTCTTC,CASSQDAYNEQFF
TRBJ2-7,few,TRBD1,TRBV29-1,TGCAGCGTTAGGGACAGGGCGGGCGAGCAGTACTTC,CSVRDRAGEQYF
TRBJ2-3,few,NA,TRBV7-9,TGTGCCAGCAGCTTATTAGGGGGAGATACGCAGTATTTT,CASSLLGGDTQYF
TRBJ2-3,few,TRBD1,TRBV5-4,TGTGCCAGTAACTTAAGACAGGGAACAGATACGCAGTATTTT,CASNLRQGTDTQYF
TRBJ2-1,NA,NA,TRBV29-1,TGCAGCGTTGAAGAAGGAAAGGCGCTAACCTACAATGAGCAGTTCTTC,CSVEEGKALTYNEQFF
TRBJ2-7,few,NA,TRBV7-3,TGTGCCAGCAGCTTAGAAGCGACAACCCTTCGCGAGCAGTACTTC,CASSLEATTLREQYF
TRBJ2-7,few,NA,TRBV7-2,TGTGCCAGCAGCTTCTACTACGAGCAGTACTTC,CASSFYYEQYF
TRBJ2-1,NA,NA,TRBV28,TGTGCCACCTCGGACAGCTTAGATAATGAGCAGTTCTTC,CATSDSLDNEQFF
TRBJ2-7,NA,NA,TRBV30,TGTGCCTGGAGAAAAACTGGCTCCTACGAGCAGTACTTC,CAWRKTGSYEQYF
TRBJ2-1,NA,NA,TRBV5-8,TGTGCCAGCAGCTCGGGACCGGGATACAATGAGCAGTTCTTC,CASSSGPGYNEQFF
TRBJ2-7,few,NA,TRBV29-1,TGCAGCGAGGCCTCAATTTACGAGCAGTACTTC,CSEASIYEQYF
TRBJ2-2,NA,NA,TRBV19,TGTGCCAGTAGTACAGGGGACACCGGGGAGCTGTTTTTT,CASSTGDTGELFF
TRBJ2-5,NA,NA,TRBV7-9,TGTGCCAGCAGCCTTATGAGGGGTGAAGAGACCCAGTACTTC,CASSLMRGEETQYF
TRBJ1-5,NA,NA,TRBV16,TGTGCCAGCAGCCAATCGCTGCCGAGGTTAGGGAGCAATCAGCCCCAGCATTTT,CASSQSLPRLGSNQPQHF
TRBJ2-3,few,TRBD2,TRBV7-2,TGTGCCAGCAGCTTAGCCCTTGGGCTAGCGGGAGGGACAGATACGCAGTATTTT,CASSLALGLAGGTDTQYF
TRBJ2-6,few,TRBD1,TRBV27,TGTGCCAGCAGTCATTCGGACAGGGGGCCTGGGGCCAACGTCCTGACTTTC,CASSHSDRGPGANVLTF
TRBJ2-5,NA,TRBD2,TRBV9,TGTGCCAGCACGCGCGGGAGTGGGGAGACCCAGTACTTC,CASTRGSGETQYF
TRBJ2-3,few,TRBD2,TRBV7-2,TGTGCCAGCAGCCCGCCCCTAGCGGGGACGACGCAGTATTTT,CASSPPLAGTTQYF
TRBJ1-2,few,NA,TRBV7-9,TGTGCCAGCACCGAACAGGATGGGGGCTACACCTTC,CASTEQDGGYTF
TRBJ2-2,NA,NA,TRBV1,TGCACCAGCAGCCAAGTCGGTACCGGGGAGCTGTTTTTT,CTSSQVGTGELFF
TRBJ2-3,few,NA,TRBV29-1,TGCAGCGTCGGCTTCAGGGAGGATACGCAGTATTTT,CSVGFREDTQYF
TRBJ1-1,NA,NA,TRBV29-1,TGCAGCGCCAGGGCGGGCACTGAAGCTTTCTTT,CSARAGTEAFF
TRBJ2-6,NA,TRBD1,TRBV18,TGTGCCAGCTCCCCACAGGGGAACTCTGGGGCCAACGTCCTGACTTTC,CASSPQGNSGANVLTF
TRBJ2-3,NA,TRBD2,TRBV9,TGTGCCAGCAGCGTAAGGCTAGCGGGAGGAGATACGCAGTATTTT,CASSVRLAGGDTQYF
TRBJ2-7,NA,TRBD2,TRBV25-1,TGTGCCAGCACCACTAATGGACTAGCGGGAGCAGGGTACGAGCAGTACTTC,CASTTNGLAGAGYEQYF